This TCR beta chain was captured in a study of OX40 agonist ivuxolimab in advanced cancers. Across the whole study: Patients were dosed intravenously with ivuxolimab at 0.01 to 10 mg/kg every 2 weeks. In three patients, partial responses were observed, one with hepatocellular carcinoma and two with cutaneous melanoma.

Study results and caveats: Expanded clones tended on average to be more numerous among CD8+ T cells than CD4+. With doses of 0.1-3.0 mg/kg, partial responders showed among the lowest clonal expansion.

Remarks on this clone: Its antigen is not known.

Libraries were prepared by immunoSEQ multiplex PCR; TCRdb keeps only in-frame clonotypes and omits some of them. The repertoire holds approximately 84,000 clones, with approximately 88% as singletons. This receptor was taken from an adult with an advanced solid tumor such as melanoma, head and neck, liver or kidney cancer. The starting material was CD4+ or CD8+ T cells sorted from blood, obtained in a trial of the OX40 agonist ivuxolimab.

In nucleotides, the CDR3 is TGTGCCAGCAGTTTACTCACATCTAGCGAGGGGGCAATAGCGGATACGCAGTATTTT. This encodes CASSLLTSSEGAIADTQYF. The rearrangement joins TRBV28 to TRBJ2-3, with D possibly matching TRBD1 (7 bases). This CDR3 is built from 19 residues. With 2 bases removed from V and 6 bases from J, the gap between germline ends came to 27 bases. Looked up from germline, CDR1 is MDHEN and CDR2 is SYDVKM.